This T cell receptor beta chain was sequenced in a study of liver allograft versus peripheral blood T cells. Study information: Transplanted-liver and recipient peripheral blood T cell receptor repertoires were compared. Study conclusions and caveats: Reportedly, liver allograft T cell receptor repertoires differed from peripheral blood ones.

This clonotype is a singleton in its sample. No antigen is known for it. The CDR3 carries no conserved terminal phenylalanine or tryptophan, so it likely arises from a read error. TCRdb itself ran the reads through MiXCR, one entry per CDR3 protein. The sample yields thousands of distinct CDR3 sequences, 17% seen once. This CDR3 is 12 amino acids long. CDR1 ENHRY and CDR2 SYGVKD come from the germline V gene. The chain joins TRBV10-3 to TRBJ2-1, with D perhaps matching TRBD2 (6 bases). This clonotype originated in a human patient who had a liver transplant. Some T cells may be graft donor cells. DNA for the CDR3: TGTGCCAGCAGTTACGGGGGAGCAGAGCAGTTCTTG. Its translation: CASSYGGAEQFL.